The 22 T cell receptor beta chains in this list originate from one sample, sequenced in a study of cytomegalovirus exposure and HLA in healthy donors. Generated by immunoSEQ multiplex PCR, the TCRdb table keeps only in-frame clones and is missing some. The data contain over 150,000 clones, roughly 90% of them singletons. Sequences were obtained from PBMCs. Source of these receptors: a young woman in good health and CMV-seronegative.

The gene calls are TRBV7-3 and TRBJ2-3; D may be TRBD2 (5 bases). The V gene lost 5 bases and the J gene lost 5 bases, with 14 bases spanning the gap. CDR3 length equals 14 residues. Germline loops: CDR1 SGHTA, CDR2 FQGTGA. The CDR3 is CASSPLSGGDTQYF. CDR3 in DNA: TGTGCCAGCAGCCCTCTTTCAGGAGGAGATACGCAGTATTTT.

This rearrangement joins TRBV9 to TRBJ1-3, with D unresolved. The CDR3 contains 14 residues. The V end lost 2 bases, the J end lost 3 bases, and 9 bases lay between the germline ends. Germline CDR1 SGDLS, CDR2 YYNGEE. The CDR3 bases are TGTGCCAGCAGCGTGGAGAGTTATGGAAACACCATATATTTT. Translation gives CASSVESYGNTIYF.

This chain uses TRBV6-5 with TRBJ2-2, with 7 bases matching TRBD1. Germline CDR1 is MNHEY and CDR2 is SVGAGI. V gave up 5 bases and J gave up 3 bases; unmatched junction bases: 6. This CDR3 contains 15 residues. The CDR3, as DNA: TGTGCCAGCAGTCAATGGGACAGAGACACCGGGGAGCTGTTTTTT. It is translated as CASSQWDRDTGELFF.

The chain is built from TRBV19 and TRBJ2-7; 7 bases are a match to TRBD1. Unmatched junction bases numbered 13, after V lost 6 bases and J lost 2 bases. This CDR3 region has 16 residues. Germline-derived CDR1 and CDR2 are LNHDA and SQIVND (reference sequence). The CDR3 loop is CASSPAGQAFPYEQYF. Here the CDR3 DNA reads TGTGCCAGTAGCCCTGCTGGACAGGCCTTCCCCTACGAGCAGTACTTC.

This chain uses TRBV27 with TRBJ2-7; D perhaps matches TRBD1 (5 bases). V was cut by 5 bases and J by 2 bases, with 16 bases left in between. Germline V CDR1 and CDR2: MNHEY, SMNVEV (reference sequence). The CDR3 extends over 15 amino acids. This CDR3 reads CASSRTFPAPYEQYF. The CDR3 bases are TGTGCCAGCAGTCGGACATTTCCCGCACCCTACGAGCAGTACTTC.

The V and J genes are TRBV15 and TRBJ1-5; the match to TRBD1 covers 10 bases. The germline CDR1 and CDR2 sequences are LNHNV and YYDKDF (reference sequence). The J segment lost 2 bases and the V segment lost 1 base, leaving 2 bases of the junction unmatched. The CDR3 runs 16 residues. In DNA, the CDR3 is TGTGCCACCAGCAGAGGGGACAGGGGTGGCAATCAGCCCCAGCATTTT. Protein sequence: CATSRGDRGGNQPQHF. Complete variable domain (other parts from reference TRBV15 and TRBJ1-5): DAMVIQNPRYQVTQFGKPVTLSCSQTLNHNVMYWYQQKSSQAPKLLFHYYDKDFNNEADTPDNFQSRRPNTSFCFLDIRSPGLGDTAMYLCATSRGDRGGNQPQHFGDGTRLSIL.

This chain uses TRBV29-1 with TRBJ2-1; 8 bases align to TRBD2. The CDR3 covers 18 residues. The ends lost 3 bases at V and 5 bases at J; junction bases unmatched: 18. Germline loops: CDR1 SQVTM, CDR2 ANQGSEA. The CDR3 region is CSVDPVTYGGGRDNEQFF. CDR3 in DNA: TGCAGCGTTGACCCGGTGACTTACGGCGGGGGGCGAGACAATGAGCAGTTCTTC.

The V call is TRBV14, the J call TRBJ2-7; 7 bases match TRBD1. Trimming cost V 4 bases and J 2 bases; bases outside gene matches: 5. CDR3 length equals 14 residues. In germline, CDR1 is SGHDN, CDR2 FVKESK. CDR3 nucleotide sequence: TGTGCCAGCAGCCTTATTGGGACAGCCTACGAGCAGTACTTC. It codes for CASSLIGTAYEQYF.

The chain has TRBV5-5 and TRBJ1-1; weak D call: TRBD1 (6 bases). This CDR3 has 15 amino acids. Between the trimmed V and J ends, which lost 4 bases and 2 bases, there was a span of 15 bases. Looked up from germline, CDR1 is SGHKS and CDR2 is YYEKEE (reference sequence). CDR3 region: CASSPNDRRNTEAFF. CDR3 DNA: TGTGCCAGCAGCCCGAATGACAGGAGAAACACTGAAGCTTTCTTT.

CDR3 sequence (DNA): TGCGCCAGCAGCTCCCAGGGGCCTAACACAGATACGCAGTATTTT. Translated, it gives CASSSQGPNTDTQYF. The chain has TRBV5-1 and TRBJ2-3, with a possible D match to TRBD1 (6 bases). Germline assignment: CDR1 SGHRS and CDR2 YFSETQ. V lost 3 bases, J lost 2 bases, and 13 bases lay in between. This CDR3 has 15 amino acids.

The gene calls are TRBV4-1 and TRBJ2-7; 8 bases fit TRBD2. The germline V gene encodes CDR1 MGHRA and CDR2 YSYEKL. The V and J ends lost 0 bases and 5 bases, in that order; junction bases with no gene match: 12. There are 17 residues in the CDR3. DNA for the CDR3: TGCGCCAGCAGCCAAGAATTTAGACGTGTTAGCGGGGACGAGCAGTACTTC. Residues: CASSQEFRRVSGDEQYF.

The gene calls are TRBV7-6 and TRBJ2-2, with D maybe TRBD1 (5 bases). V lost 3 bases and J lost 0, with 11 bases in between. CDR3 length: 16 residues. CDR1 is SGHVS and CDR2 is FNYEAQ in the germline V gene. CDR3 bases: TGTGCCAGCAGCTTCAGGGCTAACCCGAACACCGGGGAGCTGTTTTTT. Translated, it gives CASSFRANPNTGELFF.

This rearrangement joins TRBV13 to TRBJ2-7, with TRBD1 identical over 7 bases. V shed 0 bases and J 0 bases; nucleotides not matched to a gene: 5. Germline assignment: CDR1 PRHDT and CDR2 FYEKMQ (reference sequence). This CDR3 contains 16 residues. CDR3 bases: TGTGCCAGCAGCTTAGGCGACAGGGTCAGCTCCTACGAGCAGTACTTC. As protein: CASSLGDRVSSYEQYF.

Only a few counts were recorded for this clone. The chain has TRBV28 and TRBJ2-1, with 7 nucleotides matching TRBD2. The germline V gene encodes CDR1 MDHEN and CDR2 SYDVKM. Germline trimming cut 5 bases from V and 4 bases from J; bases unmatched to any gene: 5. The CDR3 sequence is 14 residues long. CDR3 sequence (DNA): TGTGCCAGCAGTCTCCTTAGCGGGTACAATGAGCAGTTCTTC. This gives the protein CASSLLSGYNEQFF.

This chain connects TRBV5-6 to TRBJ2-1; weak D call: TRBD2 (6 bases). The CDR3 loop spans 14 amino acids. Germline assignment: CDR1 SGHDT and CDR2 YYEEEE. Trimming stripped 3 bases from V and 1 base from J, with 8 bases between. This CDR3 reads CASSSGTSYNEQFF. CDR3 nucleotides: TGTGCCAGCAGCTCCGGGACTTCCTACAATGAGCAGTTCTTC.

The chain is built from TRBV5-1 and TRBJ2-5; 8 bases are a match to TRBD2. The germline CDR1 and CDR2 sequences are SGHRS and YFSETQ. The CDR3 totals 14 residues. V was pared by 4 bases and J by 3 bases, with 5 bases of the junction left unmatched. The CDR3 bases are TGCGCCAGCAGCCCTCGGGAGGGGGAAGAGACCCAGTACTTC. This translates into CASSPREGEETQYF.

This clone has just one count. The chain uses TRBV11-3 and TRBJ2-1; D gene ambiguous. Between the trimmed V and J ends, which lost 0 bases and 4 bases, there was a span of 16 bases. The CDR3 covers 17 residues. Germline CDR1 reads SGHNT; CDR2 reads YENEEA. CDR3 sequence: CASSLDLNSLSYNEQFF. The CDR3 DNA sequence: TGTGCCAGCAGCTTAGATCTAAATAGCCTATCATACAATGAGCAGTTCTTC.

This sequence joins TRBV27 and TRBJ1-2, with D maybe TRBD1 (5 bases). In germline, CDR1 is MNHEY, CDR2 SMNVEV (reference sequence). The V and J ends lost 3 bases and 5 bases respectively, with 10 bases between them. The CDR3 contains 13 residues. The chain's CDR3 is CASSFHQGYGYTF. The DNA for the CDR3 is TGTGCCAGCAGTTTTCATCAGGGATATGGCTACACCTTC.

This clone was seen once. The rearrangement links TRBV18 to TRBJ1-2, with D perhaps TRBD1 (5 bases). The length of the CDR3 is 15 residues. With 0 bases removed from V and 3 bases from J, the gap between germline ends came to 11 bases. Looked up from germline, CDR1 is KGHSH and CDR2 is LQKENI. Here the CDR3 reads CASSPPPGGYYGYTF. The CDR3 nucleotides are TGTGCCAGCTCACCACCCCCGGGGGGTTACTATGGCTACACCTTC.

V usage is TRBV4-2 and J usage is TRBJ2-7; D perhaps matches TRBD1 (5 bases). Germline values: CDR1 LGHNA, CDR2 YNFKEQ. V was cut by 4 bases and J by 0 bases, with 16 bases left in between. There are 16 residues in the CDR3. The CDR3 nucleotides read TGTGCCAGCAGCCGACGAGGAACAGGCGCCTCCTACGAGCAGTACTTC. It encodes CASSRRGTGASYEQYF.

The CDR3 region has the DNA TGCGCCAGCAGTGAGCCACAGACAGTTAACTATGGCTACACCTTC. Its translation is CASSEPQTVNYGYTF. The chain couples TRBV10-2 to TRBJ1-2, with a weak D call TRBD1 (5 bases). The CDR3 runs 15 residues. Germline V gene lookup returns CDR1 WSHSY and CDR2 SAAADI. V shed 2 bases and J shed 1 base, with 11 bases lying between them.

This sequence joins TRBV4-1 and TRBJ1-2; TRBD1 might be the D (5 bases). The CDR3 has 20 residues. Trimming cost V 0 bases and J 6 bases, with 29 bases left between them. Germline loops: CDR1 MGHRA, CDR2 YSYEKL. CDR3 DNA sequence: TGCGCCAGCAGCCAAGAGATTAGCGGTTTCAGACAGATGATTTCTCATGGCTACACCTTC. Amino acid sequence: CASSQEISGFRQMISHGYTF.